This T cell receptor (beta chain) was found in a study of T-cell memory formation after mild COVID-19. Notes on the study in general: Day 15 to 85 contracting clones showed balanced CD4/CD8; later expanders leaned CD4+. CD4+ clones that contracted lay mainly in CM and EM; CD8+ ones lay in EMRA.

Of note for this clonotype: Its antigen remains unidentified.

Germline CDR1 and CDR2: SGHDN and FVKESK. CDR3 length: 14 amino acids. The V gene lost 4 bases and the J gene lost 4 bases, with 11 bases spanning the gap. TCRdb reprocessed the 5' RACE reads with MiXCR, giving one entry per CDR3 protein. The table lists 390,000 or so distinct CDR3 sequences, approximately 15% of them singletons. The source of this sequence is a man aged 18 to 35 who had mild COVID-19 (a few samples of this study predate the infection). Cell type and time point are not known. The sample consisted of PBMCs or a T cell subset sorted from them (not recorded which). The V call is TRBV14, the J call TRBJ2-1, with TRBD1 as a possible D gene (5 bases). CDR3 amino acids: CASSPDSWYNEQFF. The CDR3 DNA sequence: TGTGCCAGCAGCCCCGACAGCTGGTACAATGAGCAGTTCTTC.